These 15 T cell receptor beta chains came from one sample sequenced in a study of regulatory T cells in long-lasting Graves disease. The time point here: persistent/refractory GD, antithyroid drugs over 5 years with positive TRAb. Construction of the TCR library relied on RNA isolated from PBMCs. HTBI primers from iRepertoire and Arm-PCR of CDR3 regions yielded the TCR beta libraries. TCRdb reanalysed the multiplex PCR reads using MiXCR and keeps one entry per CDR3 protein. In the table there are roughly 400,000 distinct CDR3 sequences, around 21% of which are singletons. The sequencing here drew on peripheral blood mononuclear cells (PBMCs), taken when the disease was refractory, from a patient treated with antithyroid drugs. The receptors here all came from a female donor with Graves disease.

The count of this clonotype is one. The chain carries TRBV6-1 and TRBJ1-1, with no clear D. The CDR3 sequence is 11 residues long. Germline V gene sequence: CDR1 MNHNS, CDR2 SASEGT. The germline V and J ends were trimmed by 8 bases and 8 bases, with 12 bases remaining between them. The DNA of the CDR3 is TGTGCCAGCCTGGGTGGGTCAGAAGCTTTCTTT. It encodes CASLGGSEAFF.

In its sample, this clonotype was seen a few times. The V call is TRBV6-5, the J call TRBJ1-2; 7 nucleotides align to TRBD1. The CDR3 is 17 residues long. Germline trimming cut 4 bases from V and 0 bases from J; bases unmatched to any gene: 11. Germline V gives CDR1 MNHEY, CDR2 SVGAGI. The CDR3 DNA is TGTGCCAGCAGTTCCCCTGGACAGGAGTGGTCTAACTATGGCTACACCTTC. This translates into CASSSPGQEWSNYGYTF.

This clonotype was detected only a few times. This chain uses TRBV7-9 with TRBJ2-5; 16 bases map to TRBD2. Germline V CDR1 and CDR2: SEHNR, FQNEAQ (reference sequence). The V and J ends lost 5 bases and 5 bases, in that order; junction bases with no gene match: 8. This CDR3 has 17 amino acids. The CDR3 spells CASSMPGLAGGPETQYF. CDR3 nucleotides: TGTGCCAGCAGCATGCCGGGACTAGCGGGAGGGCCGGAGACCCAGTACTTC.

This clonotype was seen a few times. V gene TRBV20-1 combines with J gene TRBJ2-3; 14 nucleotides align to TRBD2. This CDR3 comprises 16 residues. V was pared by 1 base and J by 5 bases, with 5 bases of the junction left unmatched. Germline V gene data show CDR1 as DFQATT and CDR2 as SNEGSKA (reference sequence). The CDR3 here is CSARVATSGREDTQYF. As DNA, the CDR3 is TGCAGTGCTAGAGTCGCGACTAGCGGGAGGGAAGATACGCAGTATTTT.

This clonotype appeared a few times. This rearrangement joins TRBV14 to TRBJ2-7; 12 bases align to TRBD1. Trimming cost V 4 bases and J 3 bases; bases outside gene matches: 4. The CDR3 consists of 15 residues. CDR1 and CDR2 (germline): SGHDN, FVKESK. The CDR3 sequence: CASSLGQGAIYEQYF. DNA for the CDR3: TGTGCCAGCAGCCTGGGACAGGGGGCTATCTACGAGCAGTACTTC.

The chain combines TRBV19 with TRBJ2-4, with 8 bases that match TRBD2. V trimming: 5 bases; J trimming: 2 bases; junction bases outside the gene matches: 5. CDR3 length equals 15 residues. CDR1 and CDR2 from the germline V gene are LNHDA and SQIVND (reference sequence). In DNA, the CDR3 is TGTGCCAGTAGTCCACGGGGGGGGACCAAAAACATTCAGTACTTC. Its protein product is CASSPRGGTKNIQYF.

This clonotype occurred many times. The chain uses TRBV20-1 and TRBJ2-7, with D tentatively TRBD1 (5 bases). The germline CDR1 and CDR2 sequences are DFQATT and SNEGSKA (reference sequence). The CDR3 loop spans 17 amino acids. Trimming pared 0 bases from V and 5 bases from J, leaving 23 bases between. The CDR3 DNA reads TGCAGTGCTAGAGATCTCGGGTCCTCAAAAGCAGGGCACGAGCAGTACTTC. Translated, it gives CSARDLGSSKAGHEQYF.

This clonotype was observed a handful of times. A single base separates this from a much larger clone, so it may be a read error. The chain is built from TRBV3-1 and TRBJ1-1; no definite D call. Germline assignment: CDR1 LGHDT and CDR2 YNNKEL (reference sequence). Between the trimmed V and J ends, which lost 0 bases and 9 bases, there was a span of 11 bases. The length of the CDR3 is 13 residues. The CDR3: CASSQDPISKAFF. In nucleotides, the CDR3 is TGTGCCAGCAGCCAAGATCCCATCTCGAAAGCTTTCTTT.

This clonotype has a handful of counts. V gene TRBV6-1 combines with J gene TRBJ2-7; 9 nucleotides line up with TRBD1. The CDR3 covers 15 residues. Per the germline V gene, CDR1 is MNHNS and CDR2 is SASEGT. After removal of 3 bases from V and 2 bases from J, the junction contained 5 bases not matched to a gene. The CDR3 here is CASSEAGTGTYEQYF. The CDR3 DNA reads TGTGCCAGCAGTGAGGCCGGGACAGGGACCTACGAGCAGTACTTC.

This clonotype was counted at least ten times. The genes are TRBV28 and TRBJ2-5; 7 bases map to TRBD2. CDR3 size: 15 residues. The ends lost 6 bases at V and 2 bases at J; junction bases unmatched: 9. Germline CDR1 reads MDHEN; CDR2 reads SYDVKM. CDR3: CASSRVGGGQETQYF. The DNA of the CDR3 is TGTGCCAGCAGCCGTGTCGGCGGGGGTCAAGAGACCCAGTACTTC.

This clonotype came up many times. The chain couples TRBV12-3 or TRBV12-4 to TRBJ1-2; 8 positions match TRBD1. V dropped 6 bases and J dropped 7; count of bases not matched to a gene: 10. CDR3 length: 14 amino acids. The CDR3 here is CASSLIGQGGGYTF. In nucleotides, the CDR3 is TGTGCCAGCAGCCTTATTGGACAGGGAGGTGGCTACACCTTC.

Many counts were recorded for this clonotype. The V and J genes are TRBV27 and TRBJ1-2; possible D gene TRBD1, 5 bases. The germline V and J ends were trimmed by 7 bases and 4 bases, with 13 bases remaining between them. Germline V gene lookup returns CDR1 MNHEY and CDR2 SMNVEV (reference sequence). The CDR3 has 13 residues. DNA of the CDR3: TGTGCCAGCAAGGAAAGGGGCCCCTATGGCTACACCTTC. Protein sequence: CASKERGPYGYTF.

A few counts support this clonotype. This chain uses TRBV12-3 or TRBV12-4 with TRBJ2-5; no clear D. The CDR3 has 13 amino acids. V was shortened by 5 bases and J by 5 bases, with 12 bases between the two germline ends. The CDR3 here is CASSTGVDETQYF. The CDR3 DNA reads as TGTGCCAGCAGTACTGGGGTGGACGAGACCCAGTACTTC.

Regarding this clonotype: A much larger clone is a single base away; this may be a read error. The chain employs TRBV11-2 and TRBJ1-1; D is unclear. The CDR3 length is 13 residues. Germline V gene data show CDR1 as SGHAT and CDR2 as FQNNGV. CDR3 in amino acids: CASSLEMNTEASF. The CDR3, as DNA: TGTGCCAGCAGCTTAGAGATGAACACTGAAGCTTCCTTT.

This clonotype showed up just a few times. The chain has TRBV15 and TRBJ1-1; D may be TRBD1 (6 bases). CDR1 is LNHNV and CDR2 is YYDKDF in the germline V gene (reference sequence). V was pared by 5 bases and J by 4 bases, with 20 bases between. The CDR3 covers 16 residues. For the CDR3, the DNA is TGTGCCACCAGCGGAGCCCGGGGCAGGGGTGGCACTGAAGCTTTCTTT. Protein sequence: CATSGARGRGGTEAFF.